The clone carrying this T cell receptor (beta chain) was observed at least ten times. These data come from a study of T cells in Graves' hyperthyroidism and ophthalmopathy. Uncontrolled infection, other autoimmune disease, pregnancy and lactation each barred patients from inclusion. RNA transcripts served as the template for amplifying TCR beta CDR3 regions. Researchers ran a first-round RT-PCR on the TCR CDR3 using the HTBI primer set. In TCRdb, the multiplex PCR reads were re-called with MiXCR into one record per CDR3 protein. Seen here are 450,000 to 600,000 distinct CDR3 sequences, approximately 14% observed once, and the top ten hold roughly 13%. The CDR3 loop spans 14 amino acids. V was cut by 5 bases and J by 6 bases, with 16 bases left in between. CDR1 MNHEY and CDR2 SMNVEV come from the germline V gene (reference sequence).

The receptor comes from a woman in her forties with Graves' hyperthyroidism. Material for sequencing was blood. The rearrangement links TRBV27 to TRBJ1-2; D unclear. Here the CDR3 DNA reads TGTGCCAGCAGTCCAATAACCGGAGCGGATGGCTACACCTTC. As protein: CASSPITGADGYTF.